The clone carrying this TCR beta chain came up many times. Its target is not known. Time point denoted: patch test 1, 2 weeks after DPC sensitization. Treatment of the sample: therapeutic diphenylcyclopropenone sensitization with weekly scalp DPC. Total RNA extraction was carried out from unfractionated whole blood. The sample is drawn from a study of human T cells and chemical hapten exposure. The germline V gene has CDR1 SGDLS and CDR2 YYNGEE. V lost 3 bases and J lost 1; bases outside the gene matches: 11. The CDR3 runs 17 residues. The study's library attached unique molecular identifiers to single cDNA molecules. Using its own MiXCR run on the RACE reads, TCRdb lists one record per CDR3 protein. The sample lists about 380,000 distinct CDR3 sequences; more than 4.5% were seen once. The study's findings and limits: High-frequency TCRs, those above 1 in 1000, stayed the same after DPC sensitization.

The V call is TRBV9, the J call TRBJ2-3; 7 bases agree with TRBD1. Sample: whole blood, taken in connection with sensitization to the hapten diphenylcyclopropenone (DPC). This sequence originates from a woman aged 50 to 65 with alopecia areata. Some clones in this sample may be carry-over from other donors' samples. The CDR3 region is CASSDPKQGIGTDTQYF. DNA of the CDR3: TGTGCCAGCAGCGACCCAAAACAGGGGATCGGCACAGATACGCAGTATTTT. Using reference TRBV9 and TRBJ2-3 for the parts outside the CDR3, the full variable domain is DSGVTQTPKHLITATGQRVTLRCSPRSGDLSVYWYQQSLDQGLQFLIQYYNGEERAKGNILERFSAQQFPDLHSELNLSSLELGDSALYFCASSDPKQGIGTDTQYFGPGTRLTVL.